This T cell receptor beta chain appears in the sequencing data of a study of early stage breast cancer tumors. Study-wide results and limits: Commonly generated sequences made up most enriched TCRB sequences shared between patients. Blood repertoires resembled normal breast more than tumor.

The CDR3 runs 14 residues. Germline CDR1 reads GTSNPN; CDR2 reads SVGIG (reference sequence). V lost 8 bases and J 3 bases, leaving 16 bases between the germline ends. Turning to this clone: As yet, its antigen is unknown.

TCRdb keeps only in-frame clones here, not all; method: immunoSEQ multiplex PCR. This sample has approximately 8,000 clones; 62% occur once, and the top ten carry roughly 7%. This TCR was recovered from a person in their 70s with breast cancer. The V gene is TRBV30, the J gene TRBJ1-4; perhaps TRBD1 as D (5 bases). Sequencing used breast tumor tissue. The CDR3 here is CAQMEGRANEKLFF. In DNA form, the CDR3 reads TGTGCCCAAATGGAGGGACGTGCTAATGAAAAACTGTTTTTT.